This T cell receptor beta chain stems from a study of PD-1 blockade in classical Hodgkin lymphoma. Whole-study findings and limits: Baseline diversity resembling that of newly diagnosed patients was seen in complete responders. Compared with baseline, CD4+ but not CD8+ TCR diversity had risen significantly by C4D1. Newly diagnosed patients were reported to exhibit reduced baseline TCR diversity relative to healthy donors.

The patients all showed relapse after autologous stem cell transplantation, while their brentuximab vedotin exposure varied. Complete response, partial response or progressive disease were the best responses. Profiled with immunoSEQ multiplex PCR; TCRdb holds only in-frame clones, not every one. The data hold 40,000 to 50,000 clones, with more than 70% observed a single time. CDR3 size: 13 residues. The V gene lost 1 base and the J gene lost 7 bases, with 5 bases spanning the gap. CDR1 and CDR2 (germline): SGHTA, FQGNSA. Turning to this clone: Antigen specificity is unknown. Other nucleotide sequences in the sample specify the same CDR3.

The clonotype was recovered from a human donor with classical Hodgkin lymphoma. The sequencing used peripheral blood mononuclear cells (PBMCs), collected at baseline. The chain carries TRBV7-2 and TRBJ1-6; no clear D gene. The CDR3 is CASSLDPNSPLHF. In DNA form, the CDR3 reads TGTGCCAGCAGCTTAGATCCGAATTCACCCCTCCACTTT.